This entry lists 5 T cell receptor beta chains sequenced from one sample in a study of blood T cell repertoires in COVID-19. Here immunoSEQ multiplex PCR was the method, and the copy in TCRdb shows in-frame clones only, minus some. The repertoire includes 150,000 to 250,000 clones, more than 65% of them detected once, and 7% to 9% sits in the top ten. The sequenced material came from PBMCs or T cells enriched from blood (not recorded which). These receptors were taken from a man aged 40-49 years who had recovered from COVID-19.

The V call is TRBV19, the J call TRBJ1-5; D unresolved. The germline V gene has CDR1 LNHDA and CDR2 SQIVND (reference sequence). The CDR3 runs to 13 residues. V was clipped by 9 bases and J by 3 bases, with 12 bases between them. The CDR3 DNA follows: TGTGCCAGCCAGGAAAGGCCCAATCAGCCCCAGCATTTT. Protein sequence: CASQERPNQPQHF.

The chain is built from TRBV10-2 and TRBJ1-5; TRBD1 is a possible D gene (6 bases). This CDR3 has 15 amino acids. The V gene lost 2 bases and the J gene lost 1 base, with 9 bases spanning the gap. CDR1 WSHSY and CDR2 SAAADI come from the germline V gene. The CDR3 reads CASSETGLSNQPQHF. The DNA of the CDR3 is TGCGCCAGCAGTGAGACAGGGCTAAGCAATCAGCCCCAGCATTTT.

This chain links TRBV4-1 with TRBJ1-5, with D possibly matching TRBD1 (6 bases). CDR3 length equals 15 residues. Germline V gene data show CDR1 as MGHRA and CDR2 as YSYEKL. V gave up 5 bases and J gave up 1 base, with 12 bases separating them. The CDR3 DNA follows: TGCGCCAGCAGCGTAAACAGGGACAGCAATCAGCCCCAGCATTTT. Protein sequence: CASSVNRDSNQPQHF.

The CDR3 bases are TGTGCCTCAGGGCGGGGTAGCTACGAGCAGTACTTC. Translation gives CASGRGSYEQYF. This chain connects TRBV10-3 to TRBJ2-7; a weak D match, TRBD2 (6 bases). V was pared by 11 bases and J by 3 bases, with 14 bases between. CDR3 size: 12 residues. Looked up from germline, CDR1 is ENHRY and CDR2 is SYGVKD.

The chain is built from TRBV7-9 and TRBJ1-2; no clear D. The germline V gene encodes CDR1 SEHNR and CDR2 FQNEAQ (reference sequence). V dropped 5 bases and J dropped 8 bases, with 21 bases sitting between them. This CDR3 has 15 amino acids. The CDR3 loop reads CASSRPEDRDLGYTF. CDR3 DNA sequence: TGTGCCAGCAGCCGCCCCGAAGACCGGGATCTGGGCTACACCTTC.